Below, 30 T cell receptor beta chains from the same sample are listed, as sequenced in a study of blood T cell repertoires in COVID-19. Assay used: immunoSEQ multiplex PCR; TCRdb lists only in-frame clones, some missing. The table has about 220,000 clones, 83% seen once. The sample taken for sequencing was PBMCs or T cells enriched from blood (not recorded which). These receptors were taken from a woman between 45 and 60 years old who had been exposed to COVID-19.

The V call is TRBV28, the J call TRBJ2-7; 7 nucleotides align to TRBD1. V trimming: 5 bases; J trimming: 7 bases; junction bases outside the gene matches: 11. Germline CDR1 and CDR2: MDHEN and SYDVKM. The CDR3 is 14 amino acids. CDR3 in DNA: TGTGCCAGCAGTCCATTGGACAGGTCGGGGGAGCAGTACTTC. It codes for CASSPLDRSGEQYF.

The chain combines TRBV24-1 with TRBJ2-5; weak D call: TRBD1 (6 bases). This CDR3 contains 15 residues. The germline gives CDR1 KGHDR, CDR2 SFDVKD. V gave up 4 bases and J gave up 5 bases, with 16 bases separating them. As DNA, the CDR3 is TGTGCCACCAGTGACACCCGACAGGTCGGGGAGACCCAGTACTTC. Translation gives CATSDTRQVGETQYF.

V gene TRBV5-1 combines with J gene TRBJ2-5; TRBD1 might be the D (5 bases). The ends were cut back, 0 bases at V and 3 bases at J, with 12 bases in the middle. Germline assignment: CDR1 SGHRS and CDR2 YFSETQ. The CDR3 extends over 15 amino acids. The CDR3 protein is CASSLGGRVEETQYF. In nucleotides, the CDR3 is TGCGCCAGCAGCTTGGGCGGCAGGGTTGAAGAGACCCAGTACTTC. The variable domain in full, with the rest retrieved from reference TRBV5-1 and TRBJ2-5, is KAGVTQTPRYLIKTRGQQVTLSCSPISGHRSVSWYQQTPGQGLQFLFEYFSETQRNKGNFPGRFSGRQFSNSRSEMNVSTLELGDSALYLCASSLGGRVEETQYFGPGTRLLVL.

The chain uses TRBV15 and TRBJ1-2, with D possibly being TRBD1 (6 bases). The CDR3 is made up of 16 amino acids. Per germline, CDR1 LNHNV and CDR2 YYDKDF (reference sequence). The V end was cut by 2 bases, the J end by 0 bases, with 13 bases between. The CDR3 DNA reads TGTGCCACCAGCAGACCTAAACAGGGAGCTAACTATGGCTACACCTTC. Translation gives CATSRPKQGANYGYTF.

The chain employs TRBV2 and TRBJ2-7, with 9 positions matching TRBD1. This CDR3 is 15 amino acids long. With 6 bases clipped from V and 2 bases from J, the junction kept 8 bases outside the gene matches. Germline assignment: CDR1 SNHLY and CDR2 FYNNEI. The CDR3 sequence is CASRIGQGRTYEQYF. The CDR3, as DNA: TGTGCCAGCAGAATAGGACAGGGGAGAACCTACGAGCAGTACTTC.

The table lists this clone with a count of one. At one end, the junction sequence differs from germline, possibly due to a read error. The V gene is TRBV4-2, the J gene TRBJ2-7; TRBD2 is a possible D gene (5 bases). This CDR3 has 13 residues. The germline V gene has CDR1 LGHNA and CDR2 YNFKEQ. The CDR3 region is CASSQDGTGSRHF. The CDR3 coding sequence is TGTGCCAGCAGCCAAGATGGTACGGGAAGTAGGCACTTC.

The V gene is TRBV27, the J gene TRBJ1-5, with D possibly being TRBD1 (6 bases). This CDR3 has 14 residues. V was cut by 5 bases and J by 6 bases, with 14 bases left in between. Germline V gives CDR1 MNHEY, CDR2 SMNVEV (reference sequence). This CDR3 is CASSRTVNGQPQHF. CDR3 DNA sequence: TGTGCCAGCAGTCGGACAGTTAACGGTCAGCCCCAGCATTTT.

This sequence joins TRBV7-6 and TRBJ2-2, with 9 bases lining up with TRBD2. CDR3 length: 16 residues. CDR1 and CDR2 from the germline V gene are SGHVS and FNYEAQ. V dropped 1 base and J dropped 7; count of bases not matched to a gene: 7. CDR3 sequence: CASSLVAGDFGGELFF. Here the CDR3 DNA reads TGTGCCAGCAGCTTAGTAGCGGGGGATTTCGGCGGGGAGCTGTTTTTT.

V and J are TRBV7-2 and TRBJ1-3, with D tentatively TRBD1 (6 bases). Between the trimmed V and J ends, which lost 4 bases and 0 bases, there was a span of 7 bases. Looked up from germline, CDR1 is SGHTA and CDR2 is FQGNSA. This CDR3 is 14 amino acids long. The CDR3 loop reads CASSSTGSGNTIYF. Here the CDR3 DNA reads TGTGCCAGCAGCTCGACAGGCTCTGGAAACACCATATATTTT.

The chain carries TRBV28 and TRBJ1-5; D is undetermined. Germline loops: CDR1 MDHEN, CDR2 SYDVKM. V lost 7 bases to trimming and J lost 0 bases, with 7 bases between them. This CDR3 is built from 13 residues. The CDR3 DNA is TGTGCCAGCATAGAGTATAGCAATCAGCCCCAGCATTTT. It is translated as CASIEYSNQPQHF.

The V and J genes are TRBV19 and TRBJ2-6; no reliable D call. The V and J ends lost 0 bases and 0 bases respectively, with 3 bases between them. The germline gives CDR1 LNHDA, CDR2 SQIVND (reference sequence). The CDR3 has 15 amino acids. The CDR3 coding sequence is TGTGCCAGTAGTATAGACAGCTCTGGGGCCAACGTCCTGACTTTC. It specifies CASSIDSSGANVLTF.

CDR3 coding DNA: TGCGCCAGCAGCCGACAGAACAGGGGGGATACGCAGTATTTT. Translation: CASSRQNRGDTQYF. The chain couples TRBV4-1 to TRBJ2-3; 8 bases line up with TRBD1. The germline gives CDR1 MGHRA, CDR2 YSYEKL. V dropped 4 bases and J dropped 6; count of bases not matched to a gene: 6. CDR3 length equals 14 residues.

Turning to this clone: Other DNA sequences of this sample code for an identical CDR3. The chain employs TRBV2 and TRBJ1-5, with 8 positions matching TRBD1. Trimming cost V 3 bases and J 7 bases; bases outside gene matches: 5. The CDR3 has 14 amino acids. Germline lookup yields CDR1 SNHLY and CDR2 FYNNEI. CDR3 DNA sequence: TGTGCCAGCAGTGATCGGACAGGGAGGCAGCCCCAGCATTTT. It codes for CASSDRTGRQPQHF.

This clone was counted between two and nine times. The V and J genes are TRBV9 and TRBJ1-2; D is uncertain. The V gene's germline CDR1 is SGDLS and CDR2 YYNGEE. Trimming took 0 bases from V and 3 from J, leaving 9 bases between them. The CDR3 is 14 amino acids. The CDR3: CASSVARRDYGYTF. CDR3 nucleotides: TGTGCCAGCAGCGTAGCTCGGAGGGACTATGGCTACACCTTC.

This chain links TRBV4-3 with TRBJ2-7, with 9 bases lining up with TRBD2. Germline V CDR1 and CDR2: LGHNA, YSLEER. With V trimmed by 0 bases and J by 3 bases, 3 bases remained unmatched. This CDR3 region has 15 residues. CDR3 residues: CASSQDSGGSYEQYF. CDR3 nucleotide sequence: TGCGCCAGCAGCCAAGACAGCGGGGGGAGCTACGAGCAGTACTTC.

This clone was detected once. Other DNA sequences from this sample encode an identical CDR3 as well. Written as DNA, the CDR3 is TGTGCCAGCTCACCGGGGGGTAACTATGGCTACACCTTC. This sequence encodes CASSPGGNYGYTF. This chain uses TRBV18 with TRBJ1-2; a weak D match, TRBD1 (5 bases). V lost 3 bases and J lost 1, with 6 bases in between. CDR3 length: 13 residues. From germline, CDR1 is KGHSH and CDR2 LQKENI.

V and J are TRBV5-1 and TRBJ2-1, with 9 bases lining up with TRBD2. The CDR3 length is 15 residues. V gave up 0 bases and J gave up 8 bases; unmatched junction bases: 6. Germline assignment: CDR1 SGHRS and CDR2 YFSETQ. The CDR3 DNA sequence: TGCGCCAGCAGCTTGGGTAGCGGGGGTAACTATGAGCAGTTCTTC. Translated, it gives CASSLGSGGNYEQFF.

The chain joins TRBV3-1 (or the pseudogene TRBV3-2) to TRBJ1-5; D possibly corresponds to TRBD1 (5 bases). CDR1 and CDR2 from the germline V gene are LGHDT and YNNKEL (reference sequence). The CDR3 runs 14 residues. The V end was cut by 4 bases, the J end by 4 bases, with 11 bases between. CDR3 amino acids: CASSPPGGNQPQHF. Here the CDR3 DNA reads TGTGCCAGCAGCCCTCCGGGGGGAAATCAGCCCCAGCATTTT.

The chain employs TRBV7-2 and TRBJ1-2, with TRBD1 matching 7 bases. After removal of 6 bases from V and 10 bases from J, the junction contained 11 bases not matched to a gene. Looked up from germline, CDR1 is SGHTA and CDR2 is FQGNSA. The CDR3 extends over 13 amino acids. The CDR3 nucleotides are TGTGCCAGCAGTTTGATAGTGACAGGGAACTACACCTTC. Translating it yields CASSLIVTGNYTF.

This chain connects TRBV4-3 to TRBJ1-6, with D maybe TRBD1 (6 bases). Germline loops: CDR1 LGHNA, CDR2 YSLEER. The CDR3 has 16 amino acids. V was cut by 4 bases and J by 9 bases, with 19 bases left in between. The CDR3 nucleotides are TGCGCCAGCAGCCTAGCTATGGGGGCTTCGGGTTCACCCCTCCACTTT. Translated: CASSLAMGASGSPLHF.

The chain combines TRBV10-1 with TRBJ2-7; 9 bases agree with TRBD2. The germline gives CDR1 WNHNN, CDR2 SYGVQD (reference sequence). The V gene end was trimmed by 5 bases and the J gene end by 5 bases; junction bases not matched to a gene: 7. This CDR3 contains 14 residues. The CDR3 spells CASSSTRTSDEQYF. DNA of the CDR3: TGCGCCAGCAGTTCCACCAGGACTAGCGACGAGCAGTACTTC.

V is TRBV4-1 and J is TRBJ1-1; no clear D gene. The CDR3 covers 17 residues. CDR1 and CDR2 (germline): MGHRA, YSYEKL. Trimming cost V 3 bases and J 3 bases, with 20 bases left between them. CDR3 sequence reads: CASSHALKRRGDTEAFF. CDR3 nucleotides: TGCGCCAGCAGCCACGCTCTTAAGAGACGGGGAGACACTGAAGCTTTCTTT.

This clone appeared a few times. The rearrangement joins TRBV7-9 to TRBJ1-6; D unresolved. The ends were cut back, 4 bases at V and 5 bases at J, with 15 bases in the middle. The CDR3 is 16 amino acids. Germline values: CDR1 SEHNR, CDR2 FQNEAQ (reference sequence). The CDR3 coding sequence is TGTGCCAGCAGCTCCGGGTCCCTACTCGATAATTCACCCCTCCACTTT. It translates to CASSSGSLLDNSPLHF.

The J gene is TRBJ2-7, the V gene TRBV6-4, with TRBD1 identical over 7 bases. CDR1 and CDR2 from the germline V gene are MRHNA and SNTAGT. The CDR3 is 17 residues long. V gave up 8 bases and J gave up 0 bases; unmatched junction bases: 16. The CDR3 DNA reads as TGTGCCAGCCCAACCATTAAAACGACAGGGTTCTCCTACGAGCAGTACTTC. Its protein is CASPTIKTTGFSYEQYF.

The chain has TRBV3-1 (or the pseudogene TRBV3-2) and TRBJ1-6; the match to TRBD1 covers 8 bases. This CDR3 region has 15 residues. Trimming at V came to 3 bases and at J to 6 bases, leaving 4 bases not matched to a gene. CDR1 is LGHDT, CDR2 YNNKEL, per germline (reference sequence). In DNA, the CDR3 is TGTGCCAGCAGCCATCCGGACAGGGCTAATTCACCCCTCCACTTT. It is translated as CASSHPDRANSPLHF.

The sample holds a few counts of this clone. The chain recombines TRBV7-3 with TRBJ1-1; TRBD1 matches at 8 bases. The CDR3 is made up of 17 amino acids. The germline V gene encodes CDR1 SGHTA and CDR2 FQGTGA. After removal of 5 bases from V and 5 bases from J, the junction contained 16 bases not matched to a gene. As DNA, the CDR3 is TGTGCCAGCAGCCGGCCGGGACAGGCTCGAGCACGAACTGAAGCTTTCTTT. This encodes CASSRPGQARARTEAFF.

This clone was observed a handful of times. This rearrangement joins TRBV6-2 or TRBV6-3 to TRBJ2-1, with 9 bases identical to TRBD2. CDR1 is MNHEY, CDR2 SVGEGT, per germline. The CDR3 has 17 residues. Germline trimming cut 0 bases from V and 9 bases from J; bases unmatched to any gene: 12. The CDR3 loop reads CASSYSRPGGGRGEQFF. DNA for the CDR3: TGTGCCAGCAGTTACTCGAGACCTGGGGGCGGGAGGGGTGAGCAGTTCTTC.

V and J are TRBV2 and TRBJ2-1; the match to TRBD2 covers 11 bases. This CDR3 contains 14 residues. Germline V lookup: CDR1 SNHLY, CDR2 FYNNEI. The V gene end was trimmed by 4 bases and the J gene end by 9 bases; junction bases not matched to a gene: 5. The CDR3 is CASSGLAGRSEQFF. The CDR3 DNA reads TGTGCCAGCAGTGGACTAGCGGGGCGGAGTGAGCAGTTCTTC.

The chain is built from TRBV18 and TRBJ2-2; the D gene is possibly TRBD1 (5 bases). Germline V gene data show CDR1 as KGHSH and CDR2 as LQKENI. CDR3 length equals 16 residues. V was cut by 2 bases and J by 1 base, with 11 bases left in between. The CDR3 here is CASSPKGIRNTGELFF. The CDR3 DNA sequence: TGTGCCAGCTCACCAAAGGGGATTCGGAACACCGGGGAGCTGTTTTTT.

The gene calls are TRBV19 and TRBJ1-4, with TRBD1 matching 9 bases. The germline gives CDR1 LNHDA, CDR2 SQIVND (reference sequence). The CDR3 consists of 15 residues. V gave up 5 bases and J gave up 8 bases; unmatched junction bases: 9. The CDR3 bases are TGTGCCAGTAGTTCGTCACAGGGGGCATCCGAAAAACTGTTTTTT. As protein: CASSSSQGASEKLFF.